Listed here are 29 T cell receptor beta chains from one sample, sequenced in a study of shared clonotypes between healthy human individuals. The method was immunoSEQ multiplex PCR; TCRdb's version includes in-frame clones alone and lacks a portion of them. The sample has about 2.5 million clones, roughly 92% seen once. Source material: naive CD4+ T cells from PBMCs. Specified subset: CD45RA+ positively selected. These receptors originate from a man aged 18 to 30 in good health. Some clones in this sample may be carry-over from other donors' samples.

This CDR3 reads CASSTSGGEQYF. CDR3 DNA sequence: TGTGCCAGCAGCACTAGTGGGGGAGAGCAGTACTTC. The chain links TRBV9 to TRBJ2-7; D might be TRBD1 or TRBD2, each matching 5 bases. V was shortened by 4 bases and J by 7 bases, with 12 bases between the two germline ends. The CDR3 covers 12 residues. Germline lookup yields CDR1 SGDLS and CDR2 YYNGEE.

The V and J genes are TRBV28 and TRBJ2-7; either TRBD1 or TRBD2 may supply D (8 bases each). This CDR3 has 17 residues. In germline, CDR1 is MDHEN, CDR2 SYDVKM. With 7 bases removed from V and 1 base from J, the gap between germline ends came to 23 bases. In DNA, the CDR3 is TGTGCCAGCACAACCTCGGGGGGGCAGGGGGCGTCCTACGAGCAGTACTTC. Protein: CASTTSGGQGASYEQYF.

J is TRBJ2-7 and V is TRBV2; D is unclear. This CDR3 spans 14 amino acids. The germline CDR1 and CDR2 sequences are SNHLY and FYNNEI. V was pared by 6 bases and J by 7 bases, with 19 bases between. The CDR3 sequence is CASSFPQPVGEQYF. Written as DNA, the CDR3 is TGTGCCAGCAGCTTCCCACAGCCCGTCGGGGAGCAGTACTTC.

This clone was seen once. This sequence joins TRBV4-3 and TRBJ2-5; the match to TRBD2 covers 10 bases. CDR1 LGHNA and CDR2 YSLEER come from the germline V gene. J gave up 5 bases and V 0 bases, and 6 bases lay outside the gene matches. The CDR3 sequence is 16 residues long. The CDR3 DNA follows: TGCGCCAGCAGCCAAGATCTTCGAGCGGGAGGGGAGACCCAGTACTTC. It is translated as CASSQDLRAGGETQYF.

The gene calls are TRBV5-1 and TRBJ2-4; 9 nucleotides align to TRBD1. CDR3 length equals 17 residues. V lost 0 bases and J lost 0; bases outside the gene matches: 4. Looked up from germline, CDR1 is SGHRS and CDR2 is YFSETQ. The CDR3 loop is CASSLGPGQGAKNIQYF. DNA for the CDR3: TGCGCCAGCAGCTTGGGTCCGGGACAGGGAGCCAAAAACATTCAGTACTTC.

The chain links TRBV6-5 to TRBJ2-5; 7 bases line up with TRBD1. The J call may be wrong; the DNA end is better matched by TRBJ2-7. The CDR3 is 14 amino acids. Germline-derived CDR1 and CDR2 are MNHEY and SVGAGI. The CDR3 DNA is TGTGCCAGCAGTTACTCGTCAGGGGGCTACGAGCAGTACTTC. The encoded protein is CASSYSSGGYEQYF.

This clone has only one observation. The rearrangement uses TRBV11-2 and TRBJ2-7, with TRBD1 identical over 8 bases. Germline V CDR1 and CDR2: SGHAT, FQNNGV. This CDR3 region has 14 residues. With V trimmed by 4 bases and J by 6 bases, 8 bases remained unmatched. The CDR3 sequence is CASSSTGQAIEQYF. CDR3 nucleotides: TGTGCCAGCAGCTCAACGGGACAGGCGATCGAGCAGTACTTC.

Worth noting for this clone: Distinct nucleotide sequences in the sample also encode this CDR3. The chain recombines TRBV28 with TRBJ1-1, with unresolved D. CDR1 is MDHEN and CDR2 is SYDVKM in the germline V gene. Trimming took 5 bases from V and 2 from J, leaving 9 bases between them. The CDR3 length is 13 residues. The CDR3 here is CASSPPPNTEAFF. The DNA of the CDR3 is TGTGCCAGCAGTCCCCCACCAAACACTGAAGCTTTCTTT.

The CDR3 nucleotides read TGTGCCACCTCGGCGACTACAGATACGCAGTATTTT. Translating it yields CATSATTDTQYF. This rearrangement joins TRBV28 to TRBJ2-3; no clear D. Germline V gene lookup returns CDR1 MDHEN and CDR2 SYDVKM. The V end lost 10 bases, the J end lost 3 bases, and 11 bases lay between the germline ends. The CDR3 consists of 12 residues.

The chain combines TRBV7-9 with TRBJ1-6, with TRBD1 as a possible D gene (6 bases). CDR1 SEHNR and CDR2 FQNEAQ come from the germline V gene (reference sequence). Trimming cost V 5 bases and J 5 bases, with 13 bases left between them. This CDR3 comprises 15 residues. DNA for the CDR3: TGTGCCAGCAGCCCCGGGACAACCCATAATTCACCCCTCCACTTT. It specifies CASSPGTTHNSPLHF.

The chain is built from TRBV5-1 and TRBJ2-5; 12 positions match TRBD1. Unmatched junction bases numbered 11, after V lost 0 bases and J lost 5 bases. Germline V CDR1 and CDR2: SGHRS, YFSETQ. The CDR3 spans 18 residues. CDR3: CASSLGAGGTGGVETQYF. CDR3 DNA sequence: TGCGCCAGCAGCTTGGGGGCTGGCGGGACAGGGGGCGTTGAGACCCAGTACTTC.

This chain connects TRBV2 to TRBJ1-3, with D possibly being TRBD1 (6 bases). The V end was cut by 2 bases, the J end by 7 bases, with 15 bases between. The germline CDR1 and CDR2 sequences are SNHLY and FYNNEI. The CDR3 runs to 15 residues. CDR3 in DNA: TGTGCCAGCAGTGAATCCGGTCAGGGGAGGAACACCATATATTTT. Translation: CASSESGQGRNTIYF.

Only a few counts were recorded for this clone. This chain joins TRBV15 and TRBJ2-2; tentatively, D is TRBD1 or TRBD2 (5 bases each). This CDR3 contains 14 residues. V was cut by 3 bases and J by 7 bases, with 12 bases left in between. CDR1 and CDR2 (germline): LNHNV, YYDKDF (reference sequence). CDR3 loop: CATSRAWGSGELFF. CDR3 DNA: TGTGCCACCAGCAGGGCCTGGGGGAGCGGGGAGCTGTTTTTT. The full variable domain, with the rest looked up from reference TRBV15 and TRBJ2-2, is DAMVIQNPRYQVTQFGKPVTLSCSQTLNHNVMYWYQQKSSQAPKLLFHYYDKDFNNEADTPDNFQSRRPNTSFCFLDIRSPGLGDTAMYLCATSRAWGSGELFFGEGSRLTVL.

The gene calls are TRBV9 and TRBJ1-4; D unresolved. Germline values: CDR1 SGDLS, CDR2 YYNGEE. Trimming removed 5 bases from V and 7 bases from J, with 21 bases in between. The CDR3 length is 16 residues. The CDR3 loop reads CASSSGFLGVSEKLFF. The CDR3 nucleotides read TGTGCCAGCAGTTCCGGGTTCTTAGGCGTAAGTGAAAAACTGTTTTTT.

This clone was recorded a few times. CDR3 sequence: CAWSLRGLSNQPQHF. CDR3 nucleotides: TGTGCCTGGAGTCTCCGAGGGCTGAGCAATCAGCCCCAGCATTTT. J is TRBJ1-5 and V is TRBV30; no firm D call. Germline lookup yields CDR1 GTSNPN and CDR2 SVGIG (reference sequence). Trimming removed 2 bases at V and 1 base at J, with 12 bases between. The CDR3 is made up of 15 amino acids.

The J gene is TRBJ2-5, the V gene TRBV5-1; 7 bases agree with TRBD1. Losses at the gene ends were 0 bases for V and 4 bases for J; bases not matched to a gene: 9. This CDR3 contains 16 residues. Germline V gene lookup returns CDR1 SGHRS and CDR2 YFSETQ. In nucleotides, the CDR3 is TGCGCCAGCAGCTTGGAGGGGGCAGGGATGGGAGAGACCCAGTACTTC. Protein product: CASSLEGAGMGETQYF.

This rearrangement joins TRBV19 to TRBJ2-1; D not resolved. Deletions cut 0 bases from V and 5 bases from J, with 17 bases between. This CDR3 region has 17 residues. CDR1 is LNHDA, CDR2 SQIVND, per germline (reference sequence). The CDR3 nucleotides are TGTGCCAGTAGTATAGATCCTAGTTTTTTCCTAAACAATGAGCAGTTCTTC. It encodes CASSIDPSFFLNNEQFF.

The CDR3 is CASSPRGQENYGYTF. The CDR3 coding sequence is TGTGCCAGCAGCCCCCGGGGGCAGGAGAACTATGGCTACACCTTC. This chain links TRBV5-5 with TRBJ1-2; possibly TRBD1 for D (6 bases). Trimming pared 4 bases from V and 2 bases from J, leaving 15 bases between. Germline CDR1 SGHKS, CDR2 YYEKEE (reference sequence). The CDR3 totals 15 residues.

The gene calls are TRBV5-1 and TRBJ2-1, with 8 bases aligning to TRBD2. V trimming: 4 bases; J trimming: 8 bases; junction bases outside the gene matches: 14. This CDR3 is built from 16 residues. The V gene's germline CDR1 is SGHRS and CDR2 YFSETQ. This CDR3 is CASSPRSGSNYHEQFF. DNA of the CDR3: TGCGCCAGCAGCCCCCGCAGCGGGAGTAATTACCATGAGCAGTTCTTC.

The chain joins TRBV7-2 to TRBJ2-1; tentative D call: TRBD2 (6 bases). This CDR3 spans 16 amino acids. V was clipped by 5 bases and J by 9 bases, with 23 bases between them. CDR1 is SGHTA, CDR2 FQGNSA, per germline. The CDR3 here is CASSDARTGGFVEQFF. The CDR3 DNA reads TGTGCCAGCAGCGACGCTCGGACTGGAGGGTTTGTTGAGCAGTTCTTC.

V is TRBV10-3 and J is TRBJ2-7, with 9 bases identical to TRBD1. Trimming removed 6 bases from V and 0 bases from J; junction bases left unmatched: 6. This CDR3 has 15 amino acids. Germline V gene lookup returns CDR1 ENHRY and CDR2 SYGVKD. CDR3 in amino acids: CAISPGTGSSYEQYF. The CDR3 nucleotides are TGTGCCATCAGCCCAGGGACAGGGAGCTCCTACGAGCAGTACTTC.

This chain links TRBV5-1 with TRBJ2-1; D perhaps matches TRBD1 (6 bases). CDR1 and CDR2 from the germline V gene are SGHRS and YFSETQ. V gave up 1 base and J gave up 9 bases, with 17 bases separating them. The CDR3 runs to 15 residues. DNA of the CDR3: TGCGCCAGCAGCTTGCCCGTCGGACCAGGGGTTGAGCAGTTCTTC. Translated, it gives CASSLPVGPGVEQFF.

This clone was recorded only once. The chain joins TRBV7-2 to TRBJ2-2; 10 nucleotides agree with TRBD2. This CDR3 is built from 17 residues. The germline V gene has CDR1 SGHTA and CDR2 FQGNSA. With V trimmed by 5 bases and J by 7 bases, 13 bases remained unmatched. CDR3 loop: CASSPRGLAGAVGELFF. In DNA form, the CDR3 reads TGTGCCAGCAGCCCCCGAGGCCTAGCGGGAGCGGTCGGGGAGCTGTTTTTT.

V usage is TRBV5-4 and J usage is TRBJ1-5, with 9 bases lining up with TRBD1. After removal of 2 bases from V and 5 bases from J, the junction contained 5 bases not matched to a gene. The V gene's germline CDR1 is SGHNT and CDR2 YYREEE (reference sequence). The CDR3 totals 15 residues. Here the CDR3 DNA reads TGTGCCAGCAGCTTACCGGGACAGGGTTATCAGCCCCAGCATTTT. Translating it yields CASSLPGQGYQPQHF.

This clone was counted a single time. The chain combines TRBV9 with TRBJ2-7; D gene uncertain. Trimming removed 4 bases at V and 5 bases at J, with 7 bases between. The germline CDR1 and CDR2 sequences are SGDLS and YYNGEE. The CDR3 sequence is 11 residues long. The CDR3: CASSLFDEQYF. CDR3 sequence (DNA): TGTGCCAGCAGCCTCTTCGACGAGCAGTACTTC.

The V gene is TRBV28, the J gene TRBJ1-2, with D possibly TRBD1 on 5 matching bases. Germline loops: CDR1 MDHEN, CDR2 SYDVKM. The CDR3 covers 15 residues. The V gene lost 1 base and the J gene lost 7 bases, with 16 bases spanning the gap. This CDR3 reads CASSLFGAAPSGYTF. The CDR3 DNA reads TGTGCCAGCAGTTTATTCGGGGCCGCTCCATCTGGCTACACCTTC.

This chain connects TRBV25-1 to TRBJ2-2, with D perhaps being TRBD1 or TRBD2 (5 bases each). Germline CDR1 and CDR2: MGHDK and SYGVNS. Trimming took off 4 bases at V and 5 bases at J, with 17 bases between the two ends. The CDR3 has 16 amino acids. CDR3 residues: CASSGVGTERTGELFF. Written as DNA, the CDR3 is TGTGCCAGCAGTGGGGTGGGGACCGAGAGGACCGGGGAGCTGTTTTTT.

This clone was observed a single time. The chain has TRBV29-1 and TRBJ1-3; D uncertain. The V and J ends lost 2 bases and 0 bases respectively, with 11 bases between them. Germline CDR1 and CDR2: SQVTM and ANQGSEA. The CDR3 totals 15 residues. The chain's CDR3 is CSVELGPSSGNTIYF. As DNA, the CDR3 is TGCAGCGTTGAACTCGGGCCGAGCTCTGGAAACACCATATATTTT.

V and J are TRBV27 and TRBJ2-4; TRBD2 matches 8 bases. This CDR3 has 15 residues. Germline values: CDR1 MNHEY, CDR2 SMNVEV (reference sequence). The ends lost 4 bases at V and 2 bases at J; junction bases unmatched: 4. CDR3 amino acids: CASSSSSGPKNIQYF. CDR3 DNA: TGTGCCAGCAGTTCTTCTAGCGGGCCCAAAAACATTCAGTACTTC.